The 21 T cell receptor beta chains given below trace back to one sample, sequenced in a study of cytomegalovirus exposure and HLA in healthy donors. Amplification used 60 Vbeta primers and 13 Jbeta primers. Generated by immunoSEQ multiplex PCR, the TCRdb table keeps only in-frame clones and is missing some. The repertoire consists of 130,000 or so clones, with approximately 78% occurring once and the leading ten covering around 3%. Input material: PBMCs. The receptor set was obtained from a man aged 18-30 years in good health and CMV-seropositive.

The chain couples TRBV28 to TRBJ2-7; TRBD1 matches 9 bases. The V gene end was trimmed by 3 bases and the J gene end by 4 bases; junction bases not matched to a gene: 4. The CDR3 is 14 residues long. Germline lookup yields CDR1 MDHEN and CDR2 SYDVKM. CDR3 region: CASSLEGQGYEQYF. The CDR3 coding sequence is TGTGCCAGCAGTTTGGAGGGACAGGGATACGAGCAGTACTTC.

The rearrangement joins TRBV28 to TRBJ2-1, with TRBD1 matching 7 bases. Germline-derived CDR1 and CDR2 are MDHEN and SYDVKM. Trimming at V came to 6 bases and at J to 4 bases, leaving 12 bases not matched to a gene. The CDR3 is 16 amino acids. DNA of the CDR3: TGTGCCAGCAGCTCGACAGGGTTAAGGGGGTACAATGAGCAGTTCTTC. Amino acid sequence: CASSSTGLRGYNEQFF.

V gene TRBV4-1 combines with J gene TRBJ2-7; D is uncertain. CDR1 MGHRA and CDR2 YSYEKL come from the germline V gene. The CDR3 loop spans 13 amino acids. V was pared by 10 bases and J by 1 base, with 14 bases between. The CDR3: CATLDTESYEQYF. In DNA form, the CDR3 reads TGCGCCACATTAGACACTGAATCCTACGAGCAGTACTTC.

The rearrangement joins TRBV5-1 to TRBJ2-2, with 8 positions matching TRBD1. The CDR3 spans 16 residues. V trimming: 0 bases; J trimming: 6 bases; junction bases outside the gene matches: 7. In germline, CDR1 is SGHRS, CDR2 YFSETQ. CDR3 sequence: CASSLETGALAGELFF. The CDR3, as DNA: TGCGCCAGCAGCTTGGAGACAGGGGCTCTGGCCGGGGAGCTGTTTTTT.

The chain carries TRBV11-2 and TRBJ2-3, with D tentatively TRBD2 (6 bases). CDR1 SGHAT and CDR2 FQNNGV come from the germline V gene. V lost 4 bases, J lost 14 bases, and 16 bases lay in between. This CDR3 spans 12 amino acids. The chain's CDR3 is CASSSPGLRAYF. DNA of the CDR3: TGTGCCAGCAGCTCACCGGGACTTCGAGCGTATTTT.

The CDR3 DNA reads as TGCGCCAGCACCGAGGGGGTAGGAGGCACAGATACGCAGTATTTT. Protein: CASTEGVGGTDTQYF. The V call is TRBV10-1, the J call TRBJ2-3, with D perhaps matching TRBD1 (6 bases). This CDR3 comprises 15 residues. CDR1 is WNHNN and CDR2 is SYGVQD in the germline V gene (reference sequence). V shed 7 bases and J shed 1 base, with 15 bases lying between them.

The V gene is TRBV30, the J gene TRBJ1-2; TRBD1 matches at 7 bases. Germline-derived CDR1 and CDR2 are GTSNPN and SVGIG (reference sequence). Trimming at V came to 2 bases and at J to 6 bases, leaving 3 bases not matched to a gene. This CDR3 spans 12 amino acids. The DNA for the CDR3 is TGTGCCTGGAGTAGGGACAGCCATGGCTACACCTTC. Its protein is CAWSRDSHGYTF.

CDR3 DNA sequence: TGTGCCAGCAGTGAAGCGGCCGGCGGGACCTACGAGCAGTACTTC. Translating it yields CASSEAAGGTYEQYF. V gene TRBV6-1 combines with J gene TRBJ2-7; weak D call: TRBD2 (6 bases). Trimming removed 0 bases at V and 2 bases at J, with 11 bases between. The V gene's germline CDR1 is MNHNS and CDR2 SASEGT. This CDR3 has 15 residues.

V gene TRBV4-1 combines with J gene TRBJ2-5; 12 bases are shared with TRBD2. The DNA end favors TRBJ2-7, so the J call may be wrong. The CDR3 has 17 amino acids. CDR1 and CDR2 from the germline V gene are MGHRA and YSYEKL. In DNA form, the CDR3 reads TGCGCCAGCAGCCAACAGACTAGCGGGAGTATAACCTACGAGCAGTACTTC. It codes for CASSQQTSGSITYEQYF.

The CDR3 loop reads CASSPPSGAYEQYF. As DNA, the CDR3 is TGTGCCAGCAGCCCCCCCAGCGGGGCCTACGAGCAGTACTTC. This sequence joins TRBV7-9 and TRBJ2-7; 7 positions match TRBD2. The germline gives CDR1 SEHNR, CDR2 FQNEAQ (reference sequence). The trim removed 5 bases at V and 2 bases at J, leaving 6 bases unmatched. The CDR3 runs to 14 residues.

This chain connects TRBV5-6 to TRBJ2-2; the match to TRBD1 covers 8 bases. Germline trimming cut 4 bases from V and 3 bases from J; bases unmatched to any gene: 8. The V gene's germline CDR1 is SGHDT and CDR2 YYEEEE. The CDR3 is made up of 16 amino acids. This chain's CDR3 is CASSKGTGRYTGELFF. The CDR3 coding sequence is TGTGCCAGCAGCAAAGGGACAGGTCGATACACCGGGGAGCTGTTTTTT.

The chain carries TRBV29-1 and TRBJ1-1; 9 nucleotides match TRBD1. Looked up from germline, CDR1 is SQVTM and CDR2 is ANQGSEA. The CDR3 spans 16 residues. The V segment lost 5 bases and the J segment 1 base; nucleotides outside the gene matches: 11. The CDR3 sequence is CSVYRHRGQGNTEAFF. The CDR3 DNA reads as TGCAGCGTTTACCGCCACCGGGGACAGGGGAACACTGAAGCTTTCTTT.

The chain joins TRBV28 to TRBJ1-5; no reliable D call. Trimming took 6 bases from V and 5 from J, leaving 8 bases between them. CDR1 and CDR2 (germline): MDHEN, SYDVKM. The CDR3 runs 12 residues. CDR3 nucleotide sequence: TGTGCCAGCAGCCCCCTCTATCAGCCCCAGCATTTT. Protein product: CASSPLYQPQHF.

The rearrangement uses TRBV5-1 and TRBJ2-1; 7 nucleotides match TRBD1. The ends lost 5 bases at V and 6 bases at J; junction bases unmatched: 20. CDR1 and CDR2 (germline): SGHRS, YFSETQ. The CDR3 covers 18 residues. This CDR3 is CASRVGFDRGRRGNEQFF. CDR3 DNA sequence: TGCGCCAGCAGAGTCGGTTTCGATAGGGGGCGCCGGGGCAATGAGCAGTTCTTC.

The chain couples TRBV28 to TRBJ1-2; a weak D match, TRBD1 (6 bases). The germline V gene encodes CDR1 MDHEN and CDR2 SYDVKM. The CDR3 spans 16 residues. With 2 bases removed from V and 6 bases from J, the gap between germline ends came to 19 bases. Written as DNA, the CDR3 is TGTGCCAGCAGTTTAGCAGGGGCCCATGCCTCAGATGGCTACACCTTC. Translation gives CASSLAGAHASDGYTF.

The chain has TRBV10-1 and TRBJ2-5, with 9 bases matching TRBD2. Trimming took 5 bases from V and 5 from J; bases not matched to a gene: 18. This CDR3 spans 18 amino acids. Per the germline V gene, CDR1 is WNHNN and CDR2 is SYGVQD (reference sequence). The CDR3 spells CASSTGGSGSGVRETQYF. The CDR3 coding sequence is TGCGCCAGCAGTACGGGAGGTAGCGGGAGCGGGGTCCGTGAGACCCAGTACTTC.

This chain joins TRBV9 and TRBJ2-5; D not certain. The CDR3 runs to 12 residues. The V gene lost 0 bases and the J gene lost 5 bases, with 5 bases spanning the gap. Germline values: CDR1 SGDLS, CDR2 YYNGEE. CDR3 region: CASSVAQETQYF. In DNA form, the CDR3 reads TGTGCCAGCAGCGTAGCGCAGGAGACCCAGTACTTC. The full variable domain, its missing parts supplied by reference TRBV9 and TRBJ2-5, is DSGVTQTPKHLITATGQRVTLRCSPRSGDLSVYWYQQSLDQGLQFLIQYYNGEERAKGNILERFSAQQFPDLHSELNLSSLELGDSALYFCASSVAQETQYFGPGTRLLVL.

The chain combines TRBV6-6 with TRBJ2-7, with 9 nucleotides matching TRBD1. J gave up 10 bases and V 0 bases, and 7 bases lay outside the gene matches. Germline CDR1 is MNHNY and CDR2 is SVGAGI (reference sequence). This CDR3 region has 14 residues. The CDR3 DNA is TGTGCCAGCAGTTACTCGACGACAGGGGGGGCACAGTACTTC. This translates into CASSYSTTGGAQYF.

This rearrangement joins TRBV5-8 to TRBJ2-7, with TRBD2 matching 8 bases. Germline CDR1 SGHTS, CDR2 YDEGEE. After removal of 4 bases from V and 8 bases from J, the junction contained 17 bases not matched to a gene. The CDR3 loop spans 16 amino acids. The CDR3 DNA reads TGTGCCAGCAGCCGTACGGGGGGGACTAGGGGCGGGAAGCAGTACTTC. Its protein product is CASSRTGGTRGGKQYF.

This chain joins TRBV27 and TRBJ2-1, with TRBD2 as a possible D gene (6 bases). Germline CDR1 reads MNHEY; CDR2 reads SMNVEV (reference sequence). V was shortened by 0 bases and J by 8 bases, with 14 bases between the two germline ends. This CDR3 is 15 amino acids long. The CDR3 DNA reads TGTGCCAGCAGTTTATCTACCGTGCGGGACCATGAGCAGTTCTTC. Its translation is CASSLSTVRDHEQFF.

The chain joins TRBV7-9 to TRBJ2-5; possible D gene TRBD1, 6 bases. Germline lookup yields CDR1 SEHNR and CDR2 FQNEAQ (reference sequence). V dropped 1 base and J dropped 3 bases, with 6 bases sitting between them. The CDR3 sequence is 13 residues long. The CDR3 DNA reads TGTGCCAGCAGCTTAGGGACAGAAGAGACCCAGTACTTC. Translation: CASSLGTEETQYF.